The T cell receptor beta chain described here comes from a study of shared clonotypes between healthy human individuals. This CDR3 spans 13 amino acids. V was shortened by 2 bases and J by 6 bases, with 11 bases between the two germline ends. Germline CDR1 and CDR2: KGHSH and LQKENI. Deep-level assay runs were performed. Roughly 210 ng DNA, 30,000 to 35,000 T cell genomes, went into each sorted-subset replicate PCR. Generated by immunoSEQ multiplex PCR, the TCRdb table keeps only in-frame clones and is missing some. This sample has some 2.1 million clones, with roughly 94% found just once. The specimen was naive CD4+ T cells sorted from blood. Subset of the sample: CD45RA+ positively selected. This TCR derives from a man between 18 and 29 years old in good health. The gene calls are TRBV18 and TRBJ2-7, with a weak D call TRBD2 (5 bases). The CDR3 DNA follows: TGTGCCAGCTCACCATCCGGGATCGGCGAGCAGTACTTC. Translating gives CASSPSGIGEQYF.